The source of this T cell receptor beta chain is a study of cytomegalovirus exposure and HLA in healthy donors. Turning to the study itself: Earlier work reported some 110 million unique TCR beta sequences from some 170 million T cells.

To note about this clone: Antigen: not known.

The PCR made use of 60 Vbeta and 13 Jbeta primers. Repertoires were generated with immunoSEQ multiplex PCR, while TCRdb's copy carries only in-frame clones and drops some. The table shows 150,000 to 200,000 clones, with 70% to 90% occurring only once. Notes on the study in general: TCR beta chain V- and J-gene trimming was linked, in a later analysis, to a missense variant in DCLRE1C.

This clonotype was sampled from a man aged 18 to 30 in good health and CMV-seropositive. The material sequenced was PBMCs.

CDR3: CATSTSGGAADTQYF. The DNA of the CDR3 is TGTGCCACCAGCACTAGCGGGGGGGCCGCAGATACGCAGTATTTT. The chain has TRBV15 and TRBJ2-3; 12 bases map to TRBD2. CDR3 length equals 15 residues. Trimming cost V 4 bases and J 4 bases; bases outside gene matches: 3. Germline V gives CDR1 LNHNV, CDR2 YYDKDF (reference sequence).